A single sample gave rise to the 2 T cell receptor beta chains below, sequenced in a study of T cells expressing NK-cell markers. TCRdb re-called the 5' RACE reads and catalogs CDR3 proteins one per entry, DNA excluded. Its table lists 120,000 to 150,000 distinct CDR3 sequences. Specimen: blood T cells: a sorted CD56 or NKG2C T cell subset, CD4+ or CD8+ T cells, or bulk PBMC T cells (not recorded which). The receptor source for this set is a man younger than 35 in good health.

V usage is TRBV5-6 and J usage is TRBJ2-3; TCRdb indicates TRBD2, and absent DNA this call remains unverified. Germline V gene lookup returns CDR1 SGHDT and CDR2 YYEEEE. The CDR3 length is 14 residues. The CDR3 is CASSLEGVQDTQYF.

The rearrangement joins TRBV29-1 to TRBJ2-1; TCRdb indicates TRBD1, and absent DNA this call remains unverified. Germline V gives CDR1 SQVTM, CDR2 ANQGSEA. The CDR3 is 14 residues long. CDR3 sequence reads: CSVEGGARYNEQFF.